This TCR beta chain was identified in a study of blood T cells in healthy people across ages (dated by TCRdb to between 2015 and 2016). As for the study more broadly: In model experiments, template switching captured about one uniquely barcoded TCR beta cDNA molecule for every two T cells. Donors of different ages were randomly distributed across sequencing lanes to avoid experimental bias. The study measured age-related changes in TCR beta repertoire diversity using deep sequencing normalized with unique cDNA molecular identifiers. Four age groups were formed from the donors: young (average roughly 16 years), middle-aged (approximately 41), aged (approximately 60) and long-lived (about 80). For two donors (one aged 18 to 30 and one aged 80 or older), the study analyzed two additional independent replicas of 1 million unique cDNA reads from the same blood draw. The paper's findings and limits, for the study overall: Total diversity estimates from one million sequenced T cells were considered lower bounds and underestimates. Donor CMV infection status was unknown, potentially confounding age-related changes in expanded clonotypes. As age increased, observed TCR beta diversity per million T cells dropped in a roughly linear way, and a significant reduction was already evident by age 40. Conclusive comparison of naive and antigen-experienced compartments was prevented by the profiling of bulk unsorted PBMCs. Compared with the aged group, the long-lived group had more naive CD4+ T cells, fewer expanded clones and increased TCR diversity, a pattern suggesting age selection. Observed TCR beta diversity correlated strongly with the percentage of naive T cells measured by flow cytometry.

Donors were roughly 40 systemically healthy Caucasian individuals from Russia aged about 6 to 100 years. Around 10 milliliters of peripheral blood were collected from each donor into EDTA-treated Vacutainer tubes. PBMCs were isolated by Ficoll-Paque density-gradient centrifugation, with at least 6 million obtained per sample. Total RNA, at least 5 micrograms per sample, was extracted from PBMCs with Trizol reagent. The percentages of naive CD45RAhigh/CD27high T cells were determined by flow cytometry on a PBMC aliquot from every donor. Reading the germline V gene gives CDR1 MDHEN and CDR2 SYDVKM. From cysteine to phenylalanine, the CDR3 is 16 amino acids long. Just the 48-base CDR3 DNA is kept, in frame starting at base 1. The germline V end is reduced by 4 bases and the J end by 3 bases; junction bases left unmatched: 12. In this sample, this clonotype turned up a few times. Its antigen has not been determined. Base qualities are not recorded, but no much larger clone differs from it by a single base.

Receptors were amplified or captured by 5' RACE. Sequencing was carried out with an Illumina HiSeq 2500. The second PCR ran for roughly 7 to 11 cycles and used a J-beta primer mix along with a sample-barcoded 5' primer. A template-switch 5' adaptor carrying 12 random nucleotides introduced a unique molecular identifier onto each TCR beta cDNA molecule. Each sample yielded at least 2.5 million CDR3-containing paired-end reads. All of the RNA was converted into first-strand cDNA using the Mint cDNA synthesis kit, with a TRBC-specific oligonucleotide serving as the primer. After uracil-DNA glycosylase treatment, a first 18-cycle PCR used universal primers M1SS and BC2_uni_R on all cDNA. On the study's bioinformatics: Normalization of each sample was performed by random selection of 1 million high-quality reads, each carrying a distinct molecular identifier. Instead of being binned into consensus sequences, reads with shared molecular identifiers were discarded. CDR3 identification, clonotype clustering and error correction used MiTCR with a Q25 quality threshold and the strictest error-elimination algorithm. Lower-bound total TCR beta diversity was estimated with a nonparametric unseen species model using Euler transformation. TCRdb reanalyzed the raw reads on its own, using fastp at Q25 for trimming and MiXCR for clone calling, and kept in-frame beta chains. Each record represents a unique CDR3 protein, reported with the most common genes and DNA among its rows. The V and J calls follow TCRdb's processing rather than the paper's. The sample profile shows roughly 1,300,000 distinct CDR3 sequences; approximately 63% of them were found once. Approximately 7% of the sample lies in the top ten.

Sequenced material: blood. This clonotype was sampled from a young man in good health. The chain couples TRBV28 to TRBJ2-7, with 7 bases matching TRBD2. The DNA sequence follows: TGTGCCAGCAGTTCCGACCTAAGCGGGGCGCACTACGAGCAGTACTTC. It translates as CASSSDLSGAHYEQYF.